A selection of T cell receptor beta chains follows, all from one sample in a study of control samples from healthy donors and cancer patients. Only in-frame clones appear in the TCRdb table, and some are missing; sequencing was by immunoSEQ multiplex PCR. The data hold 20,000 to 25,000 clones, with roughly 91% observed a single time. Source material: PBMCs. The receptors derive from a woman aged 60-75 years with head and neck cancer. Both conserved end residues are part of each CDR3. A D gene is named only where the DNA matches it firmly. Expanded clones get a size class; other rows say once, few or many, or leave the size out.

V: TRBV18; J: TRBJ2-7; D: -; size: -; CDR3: CASSPLPGVNHDYEQYF; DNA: TGTGCCAGCTCACCACTTCCGGGAGTAAATCATGACTACGAGCAGTACTTC
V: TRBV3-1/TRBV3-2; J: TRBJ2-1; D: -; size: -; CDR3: CASSLFRRDNEQFF; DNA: TGTGCCAGCAGCCTTTTCAGGAGAGACAATGAGCAGTTCTTC
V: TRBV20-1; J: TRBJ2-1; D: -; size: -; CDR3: CSALRRELLFF; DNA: TGCAGTGCCCTCCGGCGGGAATTACTGTTCTTC
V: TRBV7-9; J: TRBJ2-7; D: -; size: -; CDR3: CASSLGALSSYEQYF; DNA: TGTGCCAGCAGCTTAGGAGCGCTAAGCTCCTACGAGCAGTACTTC
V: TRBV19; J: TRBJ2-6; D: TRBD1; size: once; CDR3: CASSARGQGANVLTF; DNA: TGTGCCAGTAGTGCCAGGGGGCAAGGGGCCAACGTCCTGACTTTC
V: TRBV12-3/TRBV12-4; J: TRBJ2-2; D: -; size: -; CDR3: CASSFGAGELFF; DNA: -
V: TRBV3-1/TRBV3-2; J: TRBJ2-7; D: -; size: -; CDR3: CASSQDAWGRGYEQYF; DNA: TGTGCCAGCAGCCAAGATGCTTGGGGGAGAGGTTATGAGCAGTACTTC
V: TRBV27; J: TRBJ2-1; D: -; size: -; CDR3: CASRRQDSEQFF; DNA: TGTGCCAGCAGACGACAGGACTCTGAGCAGTTCTTC
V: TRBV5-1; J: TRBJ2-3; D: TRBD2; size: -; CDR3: CASSVGLAGYTNTQYF; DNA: TGCGCCAGCAGCGTGGGACTAGCGGGATACACAAATACGCAGTATTTT
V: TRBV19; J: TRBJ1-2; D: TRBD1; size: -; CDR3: CASSIVGGTVYGYTF; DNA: TGTGCCAGTAGTATAGTGGGCGGGACAGTCTATGGCTACACCTTC
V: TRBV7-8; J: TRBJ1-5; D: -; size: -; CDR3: CASSLEERYGNQPQHF; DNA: TGTGCCAGCAGCTTAGAGGAGCGATACGGCAATCAGCCCCAGCATTTT
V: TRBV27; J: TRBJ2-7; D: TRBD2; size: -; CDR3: CASSLLPGTSGNYEQYF; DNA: TGTGCCAGCAGTCTACTACCTGGTACTAGCGGTAACTACGAGCAGTACTTC
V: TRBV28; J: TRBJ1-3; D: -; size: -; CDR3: CASSRESLGSGNTIYF; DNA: TGTGCCAGCAGTCGGGAGAGCCTGGGCTCTGGAAACACCATATATTTT
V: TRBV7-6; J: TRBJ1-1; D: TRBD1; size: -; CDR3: CASSPPRTGPIPEAFF; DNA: TGTGCCAGCAGCCCTCCACGGACAGGCCCTATCCCTGAAGCTTTCTTT
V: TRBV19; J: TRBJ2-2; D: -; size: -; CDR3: CASSIQGGPGELFF; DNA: TGTGCCAGTAGTATACAGGGTGGACCCGGGGAGCTGTTTTTT
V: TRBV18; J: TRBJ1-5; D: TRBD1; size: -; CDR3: CASSPGQTSNQPQHF; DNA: TGTGCCAGCTCACCGGGACAGACGAGCAATCAGCCCCAGCATTTT
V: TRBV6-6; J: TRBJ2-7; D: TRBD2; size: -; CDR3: CASRTSGLYEQYF; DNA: TGTGCCAGCAGAACTAGCGGGCTCTACGAGCAGTACTTC
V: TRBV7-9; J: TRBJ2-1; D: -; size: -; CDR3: CASSLVKTGAVEQFF; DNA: TGTGCCAGCAGCTTAGTAAAAACGGGAGCAGTTGAGCAGTTCTTC
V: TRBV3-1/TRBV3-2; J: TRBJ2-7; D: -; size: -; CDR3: CASSHSLATDYEQYF; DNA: TGTGCCAGCAGCCATTCCTTGGCGACCGACTACGAGCAGTACTTC
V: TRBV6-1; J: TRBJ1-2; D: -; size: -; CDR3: CASSEAGFVPRGYTF; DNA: TGTGCCAGCAGTGAAGCCGGGTTCGTTCCACGTGGCTACACCTTC
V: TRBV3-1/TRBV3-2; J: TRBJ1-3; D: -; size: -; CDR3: CASSQGWTPTPLLSGNTIYF; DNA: TGTGCCAGCAGCCAGGGGTGGACACCAACTCCCCTCCTCTCTGGAAACACCATATATTTT
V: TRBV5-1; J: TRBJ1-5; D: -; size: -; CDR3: CASHQGPNQPQHF; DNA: TGCGCCAGCCATCAGGGCCCGAATCAGCCCCAGCATTTT
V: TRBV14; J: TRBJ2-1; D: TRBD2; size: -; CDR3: CASSHNSGQPFRNEQFF; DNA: TGTGCCAGCAGCCACAATAGCGGGCAGCCCTTCCGCAATGAGCAGTTCTTC
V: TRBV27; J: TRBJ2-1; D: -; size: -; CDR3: CASSSYLPYNEQFF; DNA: TGTGCCAGCAGCAGTTACCTCCCCTACAATGAGCAGTTCTTC
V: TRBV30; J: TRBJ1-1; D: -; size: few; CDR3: CAWSARKGGNTEAFF; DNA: TGTGCCTGGAGTGCCCGTAAGGGCGGGAACACTGAAGCTTTCTTT
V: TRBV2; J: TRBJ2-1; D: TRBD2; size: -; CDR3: CASTFGLAGGGQFF; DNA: TGTGCCAGCACCTTCGGACTAGCGGGAGGGGGGCAGTTCTTC
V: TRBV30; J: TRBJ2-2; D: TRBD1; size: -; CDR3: CAWSVVGQATGELFF; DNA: TGTGCCTGGAGTGTTGTTGGACAGGCGACCGGGGAGCTGTTTTTT
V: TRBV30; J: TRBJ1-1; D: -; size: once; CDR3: CAWSGKLNTEAFF; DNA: TGTGCCTGGAGTGGGAAGTTGAACACTGAAGCTTTCTTT
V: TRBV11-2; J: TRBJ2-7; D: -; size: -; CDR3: CASSLGGLGVVAYEQYF; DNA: TGTGCCAGCAGCTTAGGGGGATTGGGGGTTGTGGCCTACGAGCAGTACTTC
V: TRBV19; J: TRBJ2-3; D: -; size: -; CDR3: CARTPGGGVTDTQYF; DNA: TGTGCCAGAACCCCCGGGGGCGGAGTCACAGATACGCAGTATTTT
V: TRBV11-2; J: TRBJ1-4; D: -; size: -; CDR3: CASSLELTVGKLFF; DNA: TGTGCCAGCAGCTTAGAATTGACAGTTGGAAAACTGTTTTTT
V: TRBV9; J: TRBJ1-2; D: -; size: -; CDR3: CASSPGYLNYGYTF; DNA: TGTGCCAGCAGCCCAGGGTACCTTAACTATGGCTACACCTTC